The clone carrying this TCR beta chain appeared once. This sample is part of a study of blood T cell repertoires in COVID-19. Whole-study context: The United States, Italy and Spain supplied acute and convalescent COVID-19 samples. PBMCs, B-cell-depleted T cells, or T cells were the source of the cDNA or gDNA that made up the material.

Authors' processing steps: Counts of nucleated cells, estimated from reference gene primer amplification, were obtained. TCRdb keeps only in-frame clones here, not all; method: immunoSEQ multiplex PCR. Clonal size and the V and J genes are those of that table, whereas D and trimming came from the DNA. Among about 100,000 clones listed, 90% were seen once. Enrollment of patients from Seattle took place during active infection, with longitudinal follow-up. Germline CDR1 and CDR2: MNHEY and SVGEGT. This CDR3 is 15 amino acids long. Losses at the gene ends were 0 bases for V and 2 bases for J; bases not matched to a gene: 3.

The clonotype was recovered from a man aged 18 to 30 with COVID-19, enrolled during active disease. The sequencing sample was made of peripheral blood. The chain employs TRBV6-2 or TRBV6-3 and TRBJ2-5; 7 bases agree with TRBD1. CDR3 nucleotides: TGTGCCAGCAGTTACTCGACAGGGAATCAAGAGACCCAGTACTTC. Its protein is CASSYSTGNQETQYF.